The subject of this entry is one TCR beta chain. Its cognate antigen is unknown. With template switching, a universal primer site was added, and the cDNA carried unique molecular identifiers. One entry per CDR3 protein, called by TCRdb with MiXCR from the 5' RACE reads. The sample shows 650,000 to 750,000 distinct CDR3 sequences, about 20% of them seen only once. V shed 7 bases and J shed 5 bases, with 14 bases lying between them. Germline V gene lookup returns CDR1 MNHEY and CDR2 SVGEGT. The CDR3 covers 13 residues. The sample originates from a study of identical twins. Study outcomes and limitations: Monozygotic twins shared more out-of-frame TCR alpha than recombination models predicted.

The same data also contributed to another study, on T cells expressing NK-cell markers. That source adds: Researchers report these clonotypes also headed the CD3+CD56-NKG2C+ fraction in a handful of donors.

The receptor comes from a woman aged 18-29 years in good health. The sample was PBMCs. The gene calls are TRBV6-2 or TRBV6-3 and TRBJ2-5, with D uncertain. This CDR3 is CASKRDLTETQYF. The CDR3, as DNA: TGTGCCAGCAAAAGGGATCTAACTGAGACCCAGTACTTC.